This note documents a single T cell receptor beta chain sequence. Antigen specificity is unknown. One junction end does not reproduce the germline sequence, and a read error may be involved. This sample was taken from a study of tumor and adjacent non-tumor tissue in lung cancer. Study outcomes and limitations: Higher tumor TCR diversity was associated with shorter survival. Normal lung showed higher cumulative top 100 clone frequency than tumor.

The template was RNA from unsorted bulk tissue. Newly diagnosed lung cancer patients had thoracic surgery in China, August–late 2014, without prior chemotherapy. Three rounds of nested PCR, following a modified ARM-PCR protocol, produced the TCRbeta library. MiXCR, applied by TCRdb to the multiplex PCR reads, yields one record per CDR3 protein. The sample holds 60,000 to 90,000 distinct CDR3 sequences, about three quarters seen once. This CDR3 has 12 amino acids. Germline V lookup: CDR1 WSHSY, CDR2 SAAADI. Source material: lung tumor tissue. The chain couples TRBV10-2 to TRBJ2-7; D may correspond to TRBD1 or TRBD2 (6 bases each). This receptor was taken from a woman aged 45-65 years with non-small cell lung cancer. The CDR3 DNA reads TGCGCCAGTAGACTGGGGGGCAACGAACAGTACTTC. It codes for CASRLGGNEQYF.